The next 8 T cell receptor beta chains were all read from a single sample in a study of T-cell memory formation after mild COVID-19. TCRdb called the 5' RACE reads again in MiXCR, with one record for every CDR3 protein. The sample lists a few hundred thousand distinct CDR3 sequences, approximately 21% seen once, with 8.4% in the top ten. Sequencing used PBMCs or a T cell subset sorted from them (not recorded which). The receptors were gathered from an adult woman who had mild COVID-19 (a few samples of this study predate the infection). Cell type and time point are not known.

This chain joins TRBV12-3 or TRBV12-4 and TRBJ2-3; the match to TRBD2 covers 7 bases. CDR3 length equals 15 residues. The V segment lost 5 bases and the J segment 0 bases; nucleotides outside the gene matches: 5. CDR3 nucleotide sequence: TGTGCCAGCAGTCTCCGGGACTATAGCACAGATACGCAGTATTTT. Translated: CASSLRDYSTDTQYF.

The genes are TRBV6-2 or TRBV6-3 and TRBJ2-3; 7 bases line up with TRBD2. The germline gives CDR1 MNHEY, CDR2 SVGEGT. The CDR3 runs 15 residues. V shed 3 bases, J shed 6 bases, and the junction held 9 bases outside the gene matches. CDR3: CASSYPEGGLDTQYF. CDR3 coding DNA: TGTGCCAGCAGTTATCCCGAGGGAGGGTTGGATACGCAGTATTTT.

The chain carries TRBV7-3 and TRBJ2-2; 11 bases match TRBD1. There are 16 residues in the CDR3. The junction had 6 bases not matched to a gene; V was cut back by 5 bases and J by 4 bases. Germline V gene lookup returns CDR1 SGHTA and CDR2 FQGTGA. For the CDR3, the DNA is TGTGCCAGCAGCCCCCAGGGGACAGGGGGCACCGGGGAGCTGTTTTTT. This codes for CASSPQGTGGTGELFF.

The chain is built from TRBV12-3 or TRBV12-4 and TRBJ2-1; tentatively, D is TRBD2 (5 bases). The CDR3 contains 16 residues. Trimming stripped 2 bases from V and 5 bases from J, with 16 bases between. CDR3: CASSLTDFTWDNEQFF. CDR3 DNA: TGTGCCAGCAGTTTAACGGACTTCACCTGGGACAATGAGCAGTTCTTC.

This clonotype occurred a few times. This rearrangement joins TRBV6-1 to TRBJ2-1; D unclear. From germline, CDR1 is MNHNS and CDR2 SASEGT. Trimming cost V 2 bases and J 0 bases, with 11 bases left between them. CDR3 length: 16 residues. CDR3 region: CASSESQLNSYNEQFF. The CDR3 DNA sequence: TGTGCCAGCAGTGAATCCCAGCTTAACTCCTACAATGAGCAGTTCTTC.

The CDR3, as DNA: TGCAGTGCTAGAGAGCGTGGGGAGGGGGCATGGAGAAAACTGTTTTTT. This encodes CSARERGEGAWRKLFF. The V gene is TRBV20-1, the J gene TRBJ1-4; 7 nucleotides align to TRBD1. V shed 0 bases, J shed 10 bases, and the junction held 14 bases outside the gene matches. Germline V gives CDR1 DFQATT, CDR2 SNEGSKA (reference sequence). This CDR3 spans 16 amino acids.

This clonotype has just a few counts. CDR3 loop: CASSLYGHQGEQGDEQYF. The CDR3 coding sequence is TGTGCCAGCAGCTTATACGGCCATCAGGGGGAGCAAGGTGACGAGCAGTACTTC. The chain links TRBV7-3 to TRBJ2-7, with 7 bases fitting TRBD1. Germline CDR1 is SGHTA and CDR2 is FQGTGA. CDR3 length: 18 amino acids. The ends lost 2 bases at V and 5 bases at J; junction bases unmatched: 18.

The V call is TRBV5-6, the J call TRBJ1-5; possible D gene TRBD1, 6 bases. Trimming took off 0 bases at V and 3 bases at J, with 10 bases between the two ends. The CDR3 sequence is 15 residues long. CDR1 and CDR2 (germline): SGHDT, YYEEEE. The CDR3 sequence: CASSLGQVYNQPQHF. The CDR3 DNA sequence: TGTGCCAGCAGCTTGGGACAGGTCTACAATCAGCCCCAGCATTTT.